One sample yielded the 8 T cell receptor beta chains listed below, sequenced in a study of beta chain features in type 1 diabetes. No antigen is known for these receptors. The isolated RNA, all of it, was reverse transcribed, so expressed TCRB transcripts were what got sequenced. Sequenced by immunoSEQ multiplex PCR; TCRdb stores in-frame clones only, minus some. Seen here are approximately 600,000 clones, roughly 12% observed once, and the top ten hold 0.095% to 0.15%. Study-level points and caveats: Moderate yet significant TCRB CDR3 shortening was seen in Type 1 diabetes patients in all four CD4+ subsets.

Sequenced input: naive CD4+ T cells from blood. These receptor sequences come from a man in his thirties or forties with type 1 diabetes.

The V gene is TRBV6-1, the J gene TRBJ2-7; D not resolved. This CDR3 has 13 amino acids. With 6 bases removed from V and 1 base from J, the gap between germline ends came to 10 bases. Per germline, CDR1 MNHNS and CDR2 SASEGT. DNA for the CDR3: TGTGCCAGCAGACCCACCCTATCCTACGAGCAGTACTTC. This translates into CASRPTLSYEQYF.

The chain is built from TRBV7-8 and TRBJ1-1, with D possibly being TRBD1 (5 bases). The CDR3 length is 16 residues. Deletions cut 5 bases from V and 4 bases from J, with 20 bases between. CDR1 SGHVS and CDR2 FQNEAQ come from the germline V gene. The CDR3 here is CASSPPGPREGTEAFF. In DNA form, the CDR3 reads TGTGCCAGCAGCCCACCGGGGCCTCGGGAGGGCACTGAAGCTTTCTTT.

The chain employs TRBV9 and TRBJ1-2; unclear D gene. Germline CDR1 SGDLS, CDR2 YYNGEE. Trimming took 0 bases from V and 4 from J, leaving 13 bases between them. The CDR3 runs to 15 residues. As DNA, the CDR3 is TGTGCCAGCAGCGTAGCCGGCCAAAGTTTCTATGGCTACACCTTC. It yields the protein CASSVAGQSFYGYTF.

V and J are TRBV5-1 and TRBJ2-3, with 7 positions matching TRBD2. The J segment lost 7 bases and the V segment lost 0 bases, leaving 2 bases of the junction unmatched. There are 13 residues in the CDR3. Germline lookup yields CDR1 SGHRS and CDR2 YFSETQ. The CDR3 region is CASSLEGGNTQYF. The CDR3 DNA sequence: TGCGCCAGCAGCTTGGAGGGAGGGAATACGCAGTATTTT.

A few counts support this clone. V usage is TRBV2 and J usage is TRBJ2-7; D might be TRBD1 (5 bases). Between the trimmed V and J ends, which lost 3 bases and 3 bases, there was a span of 6 bases. CDR1 SNHLY and CDR2 FYNNEI come from the germline V gene. CDR3 length equals 12 residues. The CDR3 sequence is CASSDRVYEQYF. For the CDR3, the DNA is TGTGCCAGCAGTGACAGGGTCTACGAGCAGTACTTC.

The V and J genes are TRBV7-2 and TRBJ1-5, with D perhaps TRBD1 (6 bases). The CDR3 extends over 15 amino acids. The V gene lost 6 bases and the J gene lost 3 bases, with 15 bases spanning the gap. CDR1 and CDR2 from the germline V gene are SGHTA and FQGNSA. CDR3 DNA: TGTGCCAGCAGAACCGGGACAAGAAACAATCAGCCCCAGCATTTT. Its protein product is CASRTGTRNNQPQHF.

Only a few counts were recorded for this clone. J is TRBJ2-7 and V is TRBV10-3; D call uncertain. Trimming shortened V by 6 bases and J by 3 bases, and 9 bases separated the two germline ends. Germline lookup yields CDR1 ENHRY and CDR2 SYGVKD. There are 12 residues in the CDR3. The CDR3 loop is CAISTTIYEQYF. The CDR3, as DNA: TGTGCCATCAGCACCACAATCTACGAGCAGTACTTC.

This clone was counted between two and nine times. The chain carries TRBV4-3 and TRBJ2-3; TRBD1 matches at 10 bases. V gave up 4 bases and J gave up 4 bases; unmatched junction bases: 2. The CDR3 spans 14 residues. Germline CDR1 is LGHNA and CDR2 is YSLEER. In DNA form, the CDR3 reads TGCGCCAGCAGCCGGGGACAGGGGCCAGATACGCAGTATTTT. This translates into CASSRGQGPDTQYF.